These T cell receptor beta chains were read from a single sample in a study of CD8 T cells in ankylosing spondylitis. TCRdb analysed the 5' RACE reads with MiXCR anew, one entry per CDR3 protein. Here the sample spans approximately 550,000 distinct CDR3 sequences, about 13% being singletons. Sequenced sample: blood, either unsorted or a sorted T cell fraction (not recorded which). The receptors were sampled from a male donor with ankylosing spondylitis. CDR3s include the opening cysteine and the closing phenylalanine or tryptophan. A D gene is named only where the DNA matches it firmly. Size is omitted from some rows. Given values are once, few, many or a class for expanded clones.

TRBJ1-5 many NA TRBV6-2/TRBV6-3 CASSYTGGWYQPQHF TGTGCCAGCAGTTATACTGGGGGTTGGTATCAGCCCCAGCATTTT
TRBJ1-1 many TRBD1 TRBV5-1 CASSSTGGPPEAFF TGCGCCAGCAGCTCGACAGGGGGCCCTCCTGAAGCTTTCTTT
TRBJ2-2 NA NA TRBV27 CASRSPAFTGELFF TGTGCCAGCAGGAGTCCGGCTTTTACCGGGGAGCTGTTTTTT
TRBJ2-1 NA NA TRBV5-8 CASSLLNYNEQFF TGTGCCAGCAGCTTACTTAATTACAATGAGCAGTTCTTC
TRBJ2-5 few NA TRBV5-1 CASSLNGRGEETQYF TGCGCCAGCAGCTTGAACGGCAGGGGTGAAGAGACCCAGTACTTC
TRBJ1-1 many NA TRBV25-1 CASSFTGSGTEAFF TGTGCCAGCAGTTTCACAGGGTCGGGCACTGAAGCTTTCTTT
TRBJ2-5 NA TRBD2 TRBV3-1 CASSQEGRTSGRKTQYF TGTGCCAGCAGCCAAGAAGGAAGAACTAGCGGGAGAAAGACCCAGTACTTC
TRBJ2-7 NA NA TRBV7-9 CASSFQGTPLVAEQYF TGTGCCAGCAGCTTCCAAGGGACACCTCTGGTGGCCGAGCAGTACTTC
TRBJ1-1 NA NA TRBV7-2 CASSSYIIAEAFF TGTGCCAGCAGCTCCTACATAATCGCTGAAGCTTTCTTT
TRBJ2-7 many NA TRBV30 CAWSNGQTPYEQYF TGTGCCTGGAGTAACGGACAGACACCCTACGAGCAGTACTTC
TRBJ1-1 NA NA TRBV6-1 CASSPLIGAEAFF TGTGCCAGCAGTCCTTTAATTGGGGCTGAAGCTTTCTTT
TRBJ2-1 few NA TRBV5-1 CASSLGDALSGQFF TGCGCCAGCAGCTTGGGCGACGCCCTATCTGGGCAGTTCTTC
TRBJ2-6 few NA TRBV6-5 CASSYSNSGANVLTF TGTGCCAGCAGTTACTCGAACTCTGGGGCCAACGTCCTGACTTTC
TRBJ1-2 few TRBD1 TRBV5-1 CASSPRQGAILYGYTF TGCGCCAGCAGCCCAAGACAGGGGGCCATTCTCTATGGCTACACCTTC
TRBJ2-7 NA TRBD1 TRBV15 CATSRDRTGPAKIVYEQYF TGTGCCACCAGCAGAGATAGGACAGGGCCAGCGAAAATCGTCTACGAGCAGTACTTC
TRBJ1-4 NA NA TRBV7-8 CASSQQDNEKLFF TGTGCCAGCAGCCAACAAGATAATGAAAAACTGTTTTTT
TRBJ2-7 many NA TRBV25-1 CASSRGYEQYF TGCGCCAGCAGTAGGGGCTACGAGCAGTACTTC
TRBJ1-1 few NA TRBV12-3/TRBV12-4 CASSFPGDLTEAFF TGTGCCAGCAGTTTTCCGGGGGATCTAACTGAAGCTTTCTTT
TRBJ2-1 few NA TRBV28 CASSLTQTYNEQFF TGTGCCAGCAGTTTAACGCAAACTTACAATGAGCAGTTCTTC
TRBJ2-3 many NA TRBV20-1 CSAPRSGDTDTQYF TGCAGTGCTCCTCGGTCCGGAGACACAGATACGCAGTATTTT
TRBJ1-2 few NA TRBV7-2 CASSLEAPGGYGYTF TGTGCCAGCAGCTTAGAGGCGCCAGGAGGATACGGCTACACCTTC
TRBJ2-5 few NA TRBV5-1 CASSLRVEQETQYF TGCGCCAGCAGCTTGCGGGTAGAGCAAGAGACCCAGTACTTC
TRBJ1-1 few TRBD1 TRBV20-1 CSAAEGARGTEAFF TGCAGTGCCGCCGAGGGGGCGCGGGGCACTGAAGCTTTCTTT
TRBJ2-1 many NA TRBV5-1 CASSLISVNNEQFF TGCGCCAGCAGCTTGATTTCCGTGAACAATGAGCAGTTCTTC
TRBJ2-1 few TRBD2 TRBV2 CASSEAETGTSGMHNEQFF TGTGCCAGCAGTGAAGCGGAGACCGGGACTAGCGGGATGCACAATGAGCAGTTCTTC
TRBJ1-1 few TRBD1 TRBV7-9 CASSVTGGRGAFF TGTGCCAGCAGCGTAACAGGGGGTCGGGGAGCTTTCTTT
TRBJ2-1 few NA TRBV9 CASSVADNYNEQFF TGTGCCAGCAGCGTAGCCGACAATTACAATGAGCAGTTCTTC
TRBJ2-2 few NA TRBV7-9 CASSIGGVGELFF TGTGCCAGCAGCATAGGAGGGGTCGGGGAGCTGTTTTTT
TRBJ2-4 few NA TRBV29-1 CSVTDVYSAKNIQYF TGCAGCGTTACGGACGTATACTCAGCCAAAAACATTCAGTACTTC
TRBJ2-1 few NA TRBV7-8 CATLPRDHSYNEQFF TGTGCCACTTTACCACGGGACCATTCCTACAATGAGCAGTTCTTC
TRBJ2-1 many NA TRBV29-1 CSVEEKSGSYNEQFF TGCAGCGTTGAAGAGAAGTCTGGCTCCTACAATGAGCAGTTCTTC
TRBJ2-1 NA NA TRBV14 CASSQVKGMGNNEQFF TGTGCCAGCAGCCAAGTGAAGGGAATGGGAAACAATGAGCAGTTCTTC
TRBJ2-1 NA NA TRBV24-1 CATSGTNNEQFF TGTGCCACCTCCGGGACAAACAATGAGCAGTTCTTC
TRBJ1-1 few NA TRBV20-1 CSASPITVRNTEAFF TGCAGTGCTAGTCCCATTACGGTCAGGAACACTGAAGCTTTCTTT